One sample yielded the 28 T cell receptor beta chains listed below, sequenced in a study of preoperative IRX-2 immunotherapy in early breast cancer. Treatment here: preoperative locoregional IRX-2 cytokine immunotherapy. The data were produced by immunoSEQ multiplex PCR, yet TCRdb's version contains in-frame clones alone and is incomplete. The sample yields some 25,000 clones, 80% to 90% seen once. This specimen was tumor tissue, taken after IRX-2 immunotherapy. The receptors come from a human donor with breast cancer.

The V call is TRBV5-1, the J call TRBJ2-1, with 9 bases fitting TRBD1. Germline CDR1 reads SGHRS; CDR2 reads YFSETQ. V lost 4 bases and J lost 4; bases outside the gene matches: 6. The CDR3 has 15 amino acids. The CDR3, as DNA: TGCGCCAGCAGCCCGGGACAGGGTAAGTACAATGAGCAGTTCTTC. Encoded protein: CASSPGQGKYNEQFF.

This chain uses TRBV7-9 with TRBJ2-7; 7 bases are a match to TRBD2. With V trimmed by 11 bases and J by 2 bases, 6 bases remained unmatched. This CDR3 is 12 amino acids long. Germline CDR1 reads SEHNR; CDR2 reads FQNEAQ (reference sequence). The CDR3 loop is CAGGGGTYEQYF. For the CDR3, the DNA is TGTGCCGGGGGGGGAGGCACCTACGAGCAGTACTTC.

The gene calls are TRBV6-1 and TRBJ1-4; 8 bases map to TRBD1. Germline V gene lookup returns CDR1 MNHNS and CDR2 SASEGT. Germline trimming cut 1 base from V and 7 bases from J; bases unmatched to any gene: 5. This CDR3 comprises 15 residues. The CDR3 DNA is TGTGCCAGCAGTGAAGGCGGACAGGGAGGTGAAAAACTGTTTTTT. Protein product: CASSEGGQGGEKLFF.

The genes are TRBV5-1 and TRBJ1-3, with D unclear. V lost 2 bases and J 4 bases, leaving 4 bases between the germline ends. CDR1 is SGHRS, CDR2 YFSETQ, per germline. The CDR3 runs to 12 residues. Written as DNA, the CDR3 is TGCGCCAGCAGCTTCGAAGGAAACACCATATATTTT. It translates to CASSFEGNTIYF.

The chain couples TRBV7-2 to TRBJ1-6; D gene uncertain. Germline loops: CDR1 SGHTA, CDR2 FQGNSA. This CDR3 spans 17 amino acids. V lost 2 bases and J 0 bases, leaving 11 bases between the germline ends. CDR3 nucleotide sequence: TGTGCCAGCAGCTTATATGAGGGCAGCTCCTATAATTCACCCCTCCACTTT. Amino acid sequence: CASSLYEGSSYNSPLHF.

The V gene is TRBV29-1, the J gene TRBJ1-5, with 9 positions matching TRBD1. The CDR3 totals 14 residues. In germline, CDR1 is SQVTM, CDR2 ANQGSEA. V was pared by 1 base and J by 9 bases, with 7 bases of the junction left unmatched. In nucleotides, the CDR3 is TGCAGCGTTGAAGTTGGACAGGGGAAGGGGCCCCAGCATTTT. Its protein product is CSVEVGQGKGPQHF.

This chain uses TRBV7-2 with TRBJ2-7, with 10 bases identical to TRBD2. The CDR3 is 14 amino acids. V lost 8 bases, J lost 4 bases, and 8 bases stayed unmatched. Per the germline V gene, CDR1 is SGHTA and CDR2 is FQGNSA. CDR3 in DNA: TGTGCCAGCGTCCAGCGGGGGGGCCTGTACGAGCAGTACTTC. It is translated as CASVQRGGLYEQYF.

This chain connects TRBV19 to TRBJ1-1; D call uncertain. CDR1 and CDR2 (germline): LNHDA, SQIVND (reference sequence). The CDR3 has 12 amino acids. V lost 5 bases and J lost 6, with 10 bases in between. CDR3 coding DNA: TGTGCCAGTAGTCTTCGGGTGTCTGAAGCTTTCTTT. Translated: CASSLRVSEAFF.

The chain carries TRBV27 and TRBJ2-3, with D perhaps matching TRBD2 (5 bases). This CDR3 spans 16 amino acids. Trimming removed 3 bases at V and 0 bases at J, with 13 bases between. Germline V gene lookup returns CDR1 MNHEY and CDR2 SMNVEV (reference sequence). The CDR3 DNA reads TGTGCCAGCAGTTTCTCCCCTGGCGGGAGCACAGATACGCAGTATTTT. Its protein product is CASSFSPGGSTDTQYF.

The chain combines TRBV11-1 with TRBJ2-2; 12 bases map to TRBD1. There are 19 residues in the CDR3. The V segment lost 6 bases and the J segment 4 bases; nucleotides outside the gene matches: 15. Germline V lookup: CDR1 SGHAT, CDR2 FQDESV (reference sequence). The chain's CDR3 is CASRRDGTGGRGGTGELFF. DNA for the CDR3: TGTGCCAGCAGGAGAGACGGGACAGGGGGCCGAGGGGGCACCGGGGAGCTGTTTTTT.

The chain joins TRBV27 to TRBJ1-2, with a possible D match to TRBD1 (5 bases). Trimming took off 3 bases at V and 6 bases at J, with 23 bases between the two ends. Germline lookup yields CDR1 MNHEY and CDR2 SMNVEV (reference sequence). CDR3 size: 17 residues. CDR3 sequence: CASSLNYEGPAINGYTF. The CDR3 coding sequence is TGTGCCAGCAGTTTGAATTATGAGGGGCCCGCGATAAATGGCTACACCTTC.

The chain links TRBV11-2 to TRBJ2-5; the D gene is possibly TRBD2 (5 bases). V lost 5 bases and J 11 bases, leaving 15 bases between the germline ends. Germline V lookup: CDR1 SGHAT, CDR2 FQNNGV. The CDR3 is 12 amino acids. The CDR3 DNA sequence: TGTGCCAGCAGCCCATCGTCTTGGAGGCAGTACTTC. This sequence encodes CASSPSSWRQYF.

The gene calls are TRBV9 and TRBJ2-7; D is possibly TRBD1 (6 bases). CDR3 length equals 14 residues. Trimming took 4 bases from V and 1 from J, leaving 12 bases between them. Germline V gives CDR1 SGDLS, CDR2 YYNGEE. The CDR3 region has the DNA TGTGCCAGCAGCTCCGCGACAGGATCCTACGAGCAGTACTTC. It translates to CASSSATGSYEQYF.

The rearrangement links TRBV2 to TRBJ2-2, with TRBD1 identical over 7 bases. CDR1 SNHLY and CDR2 FYNNEI come from the germline V gene. With 8 bases clipped from V and 2 bases from J, the junction kept 5 bases outside the gene matches. CDR3 length: 14 amino acids. The CDR3 loop is CASGRDSNTGELFF. The CDR3 DNA is TGTGCCAGCGGCCGGGACAGCAACACCGGGGAGCTGTTTTTT.

This chain links TRBV7-6 with TRBJ2-1, with D unclear. This CDR3 is 11 amino acids long. Deletions cut 5 bases from V and 7 bases from J, with 6 bases between. Germline V CDR1 and CDR2: SGHVS, FNYEAQ. The CDR3 region is CASSASNEQFF. The DNA of the CDR3 is TGTGCCAGCAGCGCCAGTAATGAGCAGTTCTTC.

Comments on this clone: The junction departs from germline at one end; a sequencing error may be responsible. The identical CDR3 is also encoded by other nucleotide sequences in the sample. The chain links TRBV11-2 to TRBJ2-1; 9 positions agree with TRBD2. The germline V gene encodes CDR1 SGHAT and CDR2 FQNNGV. CDR3 length: 12 amino acids. CDR3 sequence (DNA): TGCGCCAGCAGCCAGACCGGGACTAGCCAGTTCTTC. Translating it yields CASSQTGTSQFF. Together with reference TRBV11-2 and TRBJ2-1, the CDR3 gives the full variable domain: EAGVAQSPRYKIIEKRQSVAFWCNPISGHATLYWYQQILGQGPKLLIQFQNNGVVDDSQLPKDRFSAERLKGVDSTLKIQPAKLEDSAVYLCASSQTGTSQFFGPGTRLTVL.

The chain employs TRBV4-3 and TRBJ1-4; 9 bases map to TRBD1. The V and J ends lost 0 bases and 4 bases, in that order; junction bases with no gene match: 3. The CDR3 runs to 16 residues. Germline V gene data show CDR1 as LGHNA and CDR2 as YSLEER. CDR3 bases: TGCGCCAGCAGCCAAGATGGACAGGGGCTTAATGAAAAACTGTTTTTT. Translation gives CASSQDGQGLNEKLFF.

The J gene is TRBJ2-7, the V gene TRBV28; no clear D. With 4 bases removed from V and 6 bases from J, the gap between germline ends came to 7 bases. The germline V gene has CDR1 MDHEN and CDR2 SYDVKM. The length of the CDR3 is 11 residues. CDR3 DNA sequence: TGTGCCAGCAGTTCCCGAGTCGAGCAGTACTTC. Its translation: CASSSRVEQYF.

The chain employs TRBV7-8 and TRBJ2-7, with D possibly TRBD1 on 6 matching bases. V was shortened by 3 bases and J by 0 bases, with 15 bases between the two germline ends. This CDR3 has 16 amino acids. CDR1 is SGHVS, CDR2 FQNEAQ, per germline. CDR3 sequence: CASSFSGTWSSYEQYF. The CDR3 bases are TGTGCCAGCAGCTTCTCTGGGACATGGAGCTCCTACGAGCAGTACTTC.

The chain combines TRBV5-4 with TRBJ2-1, with 13 positions matching TRBD2. From germline, CDR1 is SGHNT and CDR2 YYREEE (reference sequence). The CDR3 has 18 amino acids. V lost 3 bases, J lost 0 bases, and 6 bases stayed unmatched. The CDR3 bases are TGTGCCAGCAGCTCAGGGACTAGCGGGACCAGCTCCTACAATGAGCAGTTCTTC. Encoded protein: CASSSGTSGTSSYNEQFF.

V is TRBV5-1 and J is TRBJ2-6, with unresolved D. The CDR3 length is 13 residues. In germline, CDR1 is SGHRS, CDR2 YFSETQ. The ends were cut back, 1 base at V and 4 bases at J, with 3 bases in the middle. CDR3 sequence reads: CASSLSGANVLTF. CDR3 coding DNA: TGCGCCAGCAGCTTGTCCGGGGCCAACGTCCTGACTTTC.

The V gene is TRBV27, the J gene TRBJ1-2; no reliable D call. Trimming removed 6 bases at V and 2 bases at J, with 10 bases between. CDR3 size: 13 residues. Germline loops: CDR1 MNHEY, CDR2 SMNVEV (reference sequence). This CDR3 is CASRPQGNYGYTF. For the CDR3, the DNA is TGTGCCAGCAGGCCGCAAGGAAACTATGGCTACACCTTC.

The chain employs TRBV10-2 and TRBJ2-1; the match to TRBD2 covers 12 bases. The V gene's germline CDR1 is WSHSY and CDR2 SAAADI. J gave up 6 bases and V 4 bases, and 4 bases lay outside the gene matches. This CDR3 has 15 amino acids. The CDR3 is CASSALAGGPNEQFF. In DNA form, the CDR3 reads TGCGCCAGCAGTGCACTAGCGGGAGGCCCCAATGAGCAGTTCTTC.

V and J are TRBV5-1 and TRBJ1-2; TRBD1 agrees at 8 bases. This CDR3 contains 13 residues. In germline, CDR1 is SGHRS, CDR2 YFSETQ. V was pared by 0 bases and J by 8 bases, with 3 bases of the junction left unmatched. CDR3 residues: CASSLAQGDGYTF. CDR3 sequence (DNA): TGCGCCAGCAGCTTGGCACAGGGGGACGGCTACACCTTC.

The J gene is TRBJ1-5, the V gene TRBV30; D is unclear. CDR1 GTSNPN and CDR2 SVGIG come from the germline V gene (reference sequence). This CDR3 spans 13 amino acids. Trimming took off 4 bases at V and 5 bases at J, with 12 bases between the two ends. The CDR3 DNA is TGTGCCTGGACGAGGGAGTCCGATCAGCCCCAGCATTTT. Protein: CAWTRESDQPQHF.

The chain recombines TRBV10-3 with TRBJ1-1; the match to TRBD1 covers 9 bases. V was pared by 6 bases and J by 7 bases, with 6 bases of the junction left unmatched. This CDR3 is 13 amino acids long. CDR1 is ENHRY, CDR2 SYGVKD, per germline. Here the CDR3 reads CAISGQGPNEAFF. The CDR3 DNA sequence: TGTGCCATCAGCGGACAGGGGCCTAATGAAGCTTTCTTT.

The rearrangement links TRBV7-2 to TRBJ1-1; a weak D match, TRBD1 (5 bases). Per the germline V gene, CDR1 is SGHTA and CDR2 is FQGNSA. Trimming cost V 9 bases and J 1 base, with 15 bases left between them. This CDR3 comprises 14 residues. This chain's CDR3 is CASTLGQANTEAFF. In DNA form, the CDR3 reads TGTGCCAGTACCCTGGGGCAGGCGAACACTGAAGCTTTCTTT.

This chain connects TRBV27 to TRBJ2-5; a weak D match, TRBD2 (5 bases). The assigned J gene may be wrong: the sequence end matches TRBJ2-7 better. Per germline, CDR1 MNHEY and CDR2 SMNVEV (reference sequence). The CDR3 runs 13 residues. This CDR3 reads CASGKTGTYEQYF. The CDR3 coding sequence is TGTGCCAGCGGGAAAACCGGGACCTACGAGCAGTACTTC.